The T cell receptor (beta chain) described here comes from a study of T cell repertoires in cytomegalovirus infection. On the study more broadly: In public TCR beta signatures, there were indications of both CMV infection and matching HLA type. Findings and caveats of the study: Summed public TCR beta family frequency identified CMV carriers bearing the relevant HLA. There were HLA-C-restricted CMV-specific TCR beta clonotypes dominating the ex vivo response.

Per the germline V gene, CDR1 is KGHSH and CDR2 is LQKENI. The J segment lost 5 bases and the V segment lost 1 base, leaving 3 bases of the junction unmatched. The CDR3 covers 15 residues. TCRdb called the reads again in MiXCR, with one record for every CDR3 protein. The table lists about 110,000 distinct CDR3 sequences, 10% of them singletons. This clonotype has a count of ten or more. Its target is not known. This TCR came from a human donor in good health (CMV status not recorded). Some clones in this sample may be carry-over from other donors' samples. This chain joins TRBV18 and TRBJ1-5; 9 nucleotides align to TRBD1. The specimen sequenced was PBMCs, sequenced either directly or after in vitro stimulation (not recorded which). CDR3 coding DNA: TGTGCCAGCTCACCACACAGGGGGCCTGATCAGCCCCAGCATTTT. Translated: CASSPHRGPDQPQHF.